The source of this T cell receptor beta chain is a study of CD8 T cells in ankylosing spondylitis. General observations from the study: With a CD8+ phenotype, disease-linked clones were relatively rare in peripheral blood.

One entry per CDR3 protein, called by TCRdb with MiXCR from the 5' RACE reads. This table has just over 150,000 distinct CDR3 sequences, around 19% appearing once. Germline assignment: CDR1 SGHDT and CDR2 YYEEEE. After removal of 2 bases from V and 9 bases from J, the junction contained 8 bases not matched to a gene. This CDR3 contains 15 residues. Notes on this clonotype: Its antigen is not identified.

V usage is TRBV5-6 and J usage is TRBJ2-1; 10 bases agree with TRBD2. Material: blood, either unsorted or a sorted T cell fraction (not recorded which). The origin of this receptor is a male donor with ankylosing spondylitis or in good health (not recorded which). CDR3 sequence (DNA): TGTGCCAGCAGCTTCCCCAGCGGGAGGGCCTCTGAGCAGTTCTTC. Translated, it gives CASSFPSGRASEQFF.